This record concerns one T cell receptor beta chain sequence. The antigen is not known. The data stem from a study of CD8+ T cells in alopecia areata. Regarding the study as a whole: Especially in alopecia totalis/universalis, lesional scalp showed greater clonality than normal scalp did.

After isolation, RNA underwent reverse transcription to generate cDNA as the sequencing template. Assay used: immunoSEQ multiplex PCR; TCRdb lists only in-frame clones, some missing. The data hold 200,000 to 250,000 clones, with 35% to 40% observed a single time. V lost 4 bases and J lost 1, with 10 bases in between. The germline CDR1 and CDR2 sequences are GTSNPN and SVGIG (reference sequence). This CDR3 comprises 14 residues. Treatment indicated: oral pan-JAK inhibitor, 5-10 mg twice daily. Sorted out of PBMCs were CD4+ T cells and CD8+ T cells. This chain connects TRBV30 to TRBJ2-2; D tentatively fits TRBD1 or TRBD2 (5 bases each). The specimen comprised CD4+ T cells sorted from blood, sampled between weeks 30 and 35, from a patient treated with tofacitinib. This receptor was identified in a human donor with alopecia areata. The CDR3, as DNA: TGTGCCTGGAACCGGGACGGGAACACCGGGGAGCTGTTTTTT. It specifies CAWNRDGNTGELFF.